The table lists the clone carrying this T cell receptor (beta chain) with a few counts. The entry originates in a study of vaccination and CD4 T cells after COVID-19. Each CDR3 protein is one row after TCRdb ran MiXCR on the PCR reads. The sample contains about 20,000 distinct CDR3 sequences, just over 60% of which appear only once. This specimen consisted of CD4+ T cells from blood, obtained after SARS-CoV-2 vaccination. This TCR was sampled from a human donor who had recovered from COVID-19.

The CDR3: CASSQNQGRQPQHF. The DNA for the CDR3 is TGTGCCAGCAGCCAAAACCAGGGGCGCCAGCCCCAGCATTTT. The chain links TRBV6-1 to TRBJ1-5, with D maybe TRBD1 (6 bases). Germline V CDR1 and CDR2: MNHNS, SASEGT. Trimming took off 6 bases at V and 7 bases at J, with 16 bases between the two ends. The CDR3 is 14 amino acids.